A single sample is the source of the 30 T cell receptor beta chains below, sequenced in a study of radiation and T cells in renal cell carcinoma. Time point given: baseline pretreatment blood. As to treatment: 15 Gy SBRT to primary tumor, nephrectomy 4 weeks later. The assay was immunoSEQ multiplex PCR, and TCRdb's table has in-frame clones only and misses some. Of around 140,000 clones in the sample, roughly 85% were seen once. Sequencing used blood, obtained from a patient whose treatment included radiotherapy and nephrectomy. These receptors were taken from a woman between 50 and 59 years old with renal cell carcinoma.

V usage is TRBV18 and J usage is TRBJ1-5; weak D call: TRBD1 (6 bases). Trimming took 8 bases from V and 2 from J, leaving 10 bases between them. Germline loops: CDR1 KGHSH, CDR2 LQKENI. This CDR3 is built from 13 residues. CDR3 nucleotides: TGTGCCAGCCAAAAGGGGGGCAATCAGCCCCAGCATTTT. It codes for CASQKGGNQPQHF.

The CDR3 DNA is TGCGCCAGCAGGACTGGAGAATCCTACGAGCAGTACTTC. It translates to CASRTGESYEQYF. J is TRBJ2-7 and V is TRBV5-1; no clear D gene. Germline V gives CDR1 SGHRS, CDR2 YFSETQ. Trimming removed 5 bases at V and 1 base at J, with 10 bases between. The CDR3 runs to 13 residues.

The V call is TRBV30, the J call TRBJ2-1; no clear D. Trimming pared 0 bases from V and 0 bases from J, leaving 9 bases between. Germline V lookup: CDR1 GTSNPN, CDR2 SVGIG (reference sequence). The CDR3 has 15 residues. For the CDR3, the DNA is TGTGCCTGGAGTGTACAAAGAAACTCCTACAATGAGCAGTTCTTC. Residues: CAWSVQRNSYNEQFF.

This clone appeared once. This chain joins TRBV6-5 and TRBJ1-2; the D gene is possibly TRBD1 (5 bases). The germline CDR1 and CDR2 sequences are MNHEY and SVGAGI. CDR3 length: 15 amino acids. V lost 0 bases and J lost 5, with 13 bases in between. CDR3 region: CASSYSEGEAYGYTF. The CDR3 nucleotides are TGTGCCAGCAGTTACTCGGAAGGGGAGGCTTATGGCTACACCTTC.

This clone showed up just a few times. V is TRBV10-3 and J is TRBJ2-6; unclear D gene. Germline assignment: CDR1 ENHRY and CDR2 SYGVKD. V was cut by 6 bases and J by 2 bases, with 11 bases left in between. The CDR3 runs to 15 residues. The CDR3 DNA reads TGTGCCATCAGAACAACGGGTGCTGGGGCCAACGTCCTGACTTTC. The encoded protein is CAIRTTGAGANVLTF.

The chain has TRBV2 and TRBJ2-2, with 7 bases lining up with TRBD2. Germline values: CDR1 SNHLY, CDR2 FYNNEI. V dropped 7 bases and J dropped 5; count of bases not matched to a gene: 10. This CDR3 comprises 15 residues. CDR3 nucleotides: TGTGCCAGCACTCCCTTCGGGGGGTGGACCGGGGAGCTGTTTTTT. This translates into CASTPFGGWTGELFF.

The J gene is TRBJ2-7, the V gene TRBV7-2; TRBD1 is a possible D gene (5 bases). V dropped 4 bases and J dropped 0 bases, with 10 bases sitting between them. The CDR3 sequence is 14 residues long. In germline, CDR1 is SGHTA, CDR2 FQGNSA. This CDR3 reads CASSYHDSSYEQYF. CDR3 nucleotide sequence: TGTGCCAGCAGCTACCATGACAGCTCCTACGAGCAGTACTTC.

The chain uses TRBV6-5 and TRBJ2-7; tentative D call: TRBD1 (5 bases). V lost 2 bases, J lost 2 bases, and 7 bases lay in between. The germline V gene has CDR1 MNHEY and CDR2 SVGAGI. There are 13 residues in the CDR3. The CDR3 nucleotides are TGTGCCAGCAGTTACCGACAGACCTACGAGCAGTACTTC. This translates into CASSYRQTYEQYF.

This sequence joins TRBV10-1 and TRBJ2-7; a weak D match, TRBD2 (6 bases). The V and J ends lost 8 bases and 5 bases respectively, with 22 bases between them. Germline V gene lookup returns CDR1 WNHNN and CDR2 SYGVQD (reference sequence). The CDR3 spans 15 residues. CDR3 amino acids: CASGGNTRSRDEQYF. CDR3 in DNA: TGCGCCAGCGGGGGGAACACTAGGAGTCGGGACGAGCAGTACTTC.

This clone appeared a single time. V gene TRBV25-1 combines with J gene TRBJ1-4; D gene uncertain. The V end was cut by 5 bases, the J end by 8 bases, with 12 bases between. CDR1 and CDR2 from the germline V gene are MGHDK and SYGVNS. CDR3 length: 13 amino acids. The CDR3 DNA sequence: TGTGCCAGCAGTCTGTACAAGAGGGAAAAACTGTTTTTT. It codes for CASSLYKREKLFF.

A single count supports this clone. The V and J genes are TRBV9 and TRBJ2-3; no reliable D call. V was clipped by 0 bases and J by 6 bases, with 8 bases between them. Germline CDR1 SGDLS, CDR2 YYNGEE. The CDR3 extends over 13 amino acids. The CDR3 DNA is TGTGCCAGCAGCGTAGTGGTTGGGGATACGCAGTATTTT. As protein: CASSVVVGDTQYF.

V and J are TRBV9 and TRBJ2-5, with D possibly TRBD1 on 6 matching bases. Trimming stripped 0 bases from V and 5 bases from J, with 8 bases between. This CDR3 is 13 amino acids long. Germline-derived CDR1 and CDR2 are SGDLS and YYNGEE. Here the CDR3 reads CASSVAGVETQYF. CDR3 coding DNA: TGTGCCAGCAGCGTAGCAGGGGTGGAGACCCAGTACTTC.

The chain combines TRBV29-1 with TRBJ2-5; no definite D call. V lost 1 base and J 2 bases, leaving 11 bases between the germline ends. CDR3 length: 14 residues. The germline CDR1 and CDR2 sequences are SQVTM and ANQGSEA. The DNA of the CDR3 is TGCAGCGTTGAAGTCCAGCGTAGTCAAGAGACCCAGTACTTC. It is translated as CSVEVQRSQETQYF.

In nucleotides, the CDR3 is TGTGCCAGCAGCTTGGGTCCGCCGGATAGGGGTACCTTC. Translating it yields CASSLGPPDRGTF. The V gene is TRBV5-6, the J gene TRBJ1-2, with D maybe TRBD1 (5 bases). Germline assignment: CDR1 SGHDT and CDR2 YYEEEE. CDR3 length equals 13 residues. Trimming removed 0 bases from V and 14 bases from J, with 17 bases in between.

The chain joins TRBV5-1 to TRBJ2-2, with TRBD1 as a possible D gene (5 bases). Trimming shortened V by 4 bases and J by 5 bases, and 15 bases separated the two germline ends. Germline values: CDR1 SGHRS, CDR2 YFSETQ. This CDR3 comprises 15 residues. The CDR3 DNA sequence: TGCGCCAGCAGCCTCGGAACCTCAGGGACCGGGGAGCTGTTTTTT. The encoded protein is CASSLGTSGTGELFF.

The chain employs TRBV9 and TRBJ1-2; D unclear. Trimming removed 5 bases from V and 8 bases from J, with 13 bases in between. Germline CDR1 reads SGDLS; CDR2 reads YYNGEE. This CDR3 has 12 residues. CDR3 nucleotide sequence: TGTGCCAGCAGTGAGGTGGGCGGAGGCTACACCTTC. Its translation is CASSEVGGGYTF.

The rearrangement uses TRBV7-9 and TRBJ1-2, with a tentative D call TRBD1 (6 bases). CDR1 and CDR2 from the germline V gene are SEHNR and FQNEAQ (reference sequence). This CDR3 is 14 amino acids long. V lost 8 bases and J 2 bases, leaving 15 bases between the germline ends. The CDR3 protein is CASSAGAGNYGYTF. In DNA form, the CDR3 reads TGTGCCAGCTCCGCGGGGGCAGGGAACTATGGCTACACCTTC.

The chain is built from TRBV19 and TRBJ2-2, with TRBD2 matching 14 bases. Per the germline V gene, CDR1 is LNHDA and CDR2 is SQIVND (reference sequence). This CDR3 comprises 19 residues. V shed 4 bases, J shed 5 bases, and the junction held 12 bases outside the gene matches. CDR3 sequence (DNA): TGTGCCAGTAGTAGCCTACCGGGACTAGCGGGAGTAAGGACCGGGGAGCTGTTTTTT. Translated: CASSSLPGLAGVRTGELFF.

This clone showed up just once. The CDR3 DNA reads as TGTGCCTGGAGTGCTGTCTCTGGAAACACCATATATTTT. Translated, it gives CAWSAVSGNTIYF. This chain links TRBV30 with TRBJ1-3, with no clear D. The ends were cut back, 1 base at V and 0 bases at J, with 4 bases in the middle. The CDR3 is 13 amino acids. CDR1 and CDR2 from the germline V gene are GTSNPN and SVGIG (reference sequence).

On this clone: The sample holds other DNA sequences that translate to the same CDR3. The V call is TRBV20-1, the J call TRBJ1-1, with D perhaps matching TRBD1 (5 bases). V lost 3 bases and J 5 bases, leaving 7 bases between the germline ends. The CDR3 loop spans 11 amino acids. Germline CDR1 is DFQATT and CDR2 is SNEGSKA (reference sequence). CDR3 sequence (DNA): TGCAGTGCTAGCGGGGGTACTGAAGCTTTCTTT. The encoded protein is CSASGGTEAFF.

The rearrangement uses TRBV6-5 and TRBJ1-4; D possibly corresponds to TRBD1 (5 bases). The CDR3 sequence is 16 residues long. The ends were cut back, 0 bases at V and 3 bases at J, with 11 bases in the middle. Germline values: CDR1 MNHEY, CDR2 SVGAGI. The CDR3 DNA reads as TGTGCCAGCAGTTACTCTCGGGACGCTCCTAATGAAAAACTGTTTTTT. This gives the protein CASSYSRDAPNEKLFF.

The J gene is TRBJ1-1, the V gene TRBV7-2; the D gene is possibly TRBD1 (5 bases). Germline CDR1 is SGHTA and CDR2 is FQGNSA. There are 14 residues in the CDR3. Trimming took off 5 bases at V and 0 bases at J, with 10 bases between the two ends. The CDR3 reads CASSAGRMNTEAFF. The CDR3 coding sequence is TGTGCCAGCAGCGCGGGACGGATGAACACTGAAGCTTTCTTT.

This clone was counted a few times. The chain has TRBV9 and TRBJ1-1; D is undetermined. CDR1 is SGDLS and CDR2 is YYNGEE in the germline V gene. Trimming left V 0 bases short and J 1 base short, with 7 bases between. There are 14 residues in the CDR3. DNA of the CDR3: TGTGCCAGCAGCGTAGGGCAGGCGAACACTGAAGCTTTCTTT. Amino acid sequence: CASSVGQANTEAFF. The full variable domain, its missing parts supplied by reference TRBV9 and TRBJ1-1, is DSGVTQTPKHLITATGQRVTLRCSPRSGDLSVYWYQQSLDQGLQFLIQYYNGEERAKGNILERFSAQQFPDLHSELNLSSLELGDSALYFCASSVGQANTEAFFGQGTRLTVV.

This clone appeared a few times. The CDR3 loop reads CASSIDREFTEAFF. The CDR3 nucleotides read TGTGCCAGCAGCATCGACAGGGAGTTTACTGAAGCTTTCTTT. The rearrangement joins TRBV7-9 to TRBJ1-1; 7 bases are shared with TRBD1. The V gene's germline CDR1 is SEHNR and CDR2 FQNEAQ (reference sequence). Trimming cost V 5 bases and J 5 bases; bases outside gene matches: 8. This CDR3 has 14 amino acids.

CDR3 nucleotides: TGTGCCAGCAGCCCTAGACAGGGTACCTACGAGCAGTACTTC. Translation gives CASSPRQGTYEQYF. The chain couples TRBV5-5 to TRBJ2-7; 7 positions match TRBD1. This CDR3 is 14 amino acids long. CDR1 and CDR2 (germline): SGHKS, YYEKEE (reference sequence). The ends lost 4 bases at V and 2 bases at J; junction bases unmatched: 6.

This chain connects TRBV5-1 to TRBJ2-3, with 11 bases matching TRBD2. The germline V gene encodes CDR1 SGHRS and CDR2 YFSETQ. The CDR3 has 15 residues. Trimming took 0 bases from V and 4 from J; bases not matched to a gene: 1. This chain's CDR3 is CASSLDSGGADTQYF. CDR3 DNA sequence: TGCGCCAGCAGCTTGGATAGCGGGGGGGCAGATACGCAGTATTTT.

The rearrangement uses TRBV4-2 and TRBJ2-5; unclear D gene. The germline gives CDR1 LGHNA, CDR2 YNFKEQ. The V end lost 7 bases, the J end lost 7 bases, and 13 bases lay between the germline ends. The CDR3 has 12 amino acids. CDR3: CASTLRSGTQYF. The CDR3 coding sequence is TGTGCCAGCACTTTACGTTCAGGGACCCAGTACTTC.

The CDR3: CASSARQQSYEQYF. CDR3 in DNA: TGTGCCAGCAGCGCGCGACAGCAGTCCTACGAGCAGTACTTC. This chain joins TRBV9 and TRBJ2-7; perhaps TRBD1 as D (5 bases). This CDR3 spans 14 amino acids. V shed 3 bases and J shed 1 base, with 11 bases lying between them. CDR1 is SGDLS and CDR2 is YYNGEE in the germline V gene. The full variable domain, its missing parts supplied by reference TRBV9 and TRBJ2-7, is DSGVTQTPKHLITATGQRVTLRCSPRSGDLSVYWYQQSLDQGLQFLIQYYNGEERAKGNILERFSAQQFPDLHSELNLSSLELGDSALYFCASSARQQSYEQYFGPGTRLTVT.

The chain employs TRBV21-1 and TRBJ2-7; the table's TRBD1 call for D was not verified on the DNA. TRBV21-1 corresponds to a pseudogene. The CDR3 has 15 residues. CDR3 DNA sequence: TGTGCCAGCAGCAAAGGGGGGCAGGGGGCGTACGAGCAGTACTTC. Its translation is CASSKGGQGAYEQYF.

CDR3 region: CASSWGLAESVNIQYF. CDR3 DNA sequence: TGTGCCAGCAGCTGGGGACTAGCGGAATCAGTCAACATTCAGTACTTC. This chain uses TRBV5-6 with TRBJ2-4; 11 bases map to TRBD2. Germline CDR1 and CDR2: SGHDT and YYEEEE. Trimming at V came to 3 bases and at J to 7 bases, leaving 9 bases not matched to a gene. CDR3 length: 16 residues.